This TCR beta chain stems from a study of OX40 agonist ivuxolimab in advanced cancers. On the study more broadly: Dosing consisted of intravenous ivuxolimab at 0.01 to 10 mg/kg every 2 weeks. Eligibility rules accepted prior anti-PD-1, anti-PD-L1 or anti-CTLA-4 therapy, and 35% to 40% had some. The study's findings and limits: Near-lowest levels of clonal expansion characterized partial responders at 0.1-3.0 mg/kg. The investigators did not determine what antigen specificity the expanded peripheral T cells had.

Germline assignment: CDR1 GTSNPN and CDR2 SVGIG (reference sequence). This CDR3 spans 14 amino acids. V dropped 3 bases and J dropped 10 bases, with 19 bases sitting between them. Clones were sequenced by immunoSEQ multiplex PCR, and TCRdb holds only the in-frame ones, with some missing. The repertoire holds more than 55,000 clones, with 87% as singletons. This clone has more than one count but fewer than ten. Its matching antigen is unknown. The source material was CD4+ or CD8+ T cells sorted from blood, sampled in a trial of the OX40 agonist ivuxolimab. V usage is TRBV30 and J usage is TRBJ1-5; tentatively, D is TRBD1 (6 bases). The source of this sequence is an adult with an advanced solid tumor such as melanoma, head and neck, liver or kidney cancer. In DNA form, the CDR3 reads TGTGCCTGGAGCCTCCACGGGGGCGCGGATCCCCAGCATTTT. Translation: CAWSLHGGADPQHF.